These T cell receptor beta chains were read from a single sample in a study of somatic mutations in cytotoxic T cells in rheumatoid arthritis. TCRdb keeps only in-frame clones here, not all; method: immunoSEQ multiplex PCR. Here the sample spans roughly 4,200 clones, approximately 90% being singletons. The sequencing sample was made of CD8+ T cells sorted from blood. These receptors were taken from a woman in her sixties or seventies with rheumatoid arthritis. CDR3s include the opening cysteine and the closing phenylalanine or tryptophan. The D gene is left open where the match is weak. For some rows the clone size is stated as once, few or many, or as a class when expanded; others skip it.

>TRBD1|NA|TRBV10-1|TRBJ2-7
CASSESGQTHSYEQYF
TGCGCCAGCAGTGAGTCGGGACAGACCCACTCCTACGAGCAGTACTTC
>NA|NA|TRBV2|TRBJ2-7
CASSERPFGTYEQYF
TGTGCCAGCAGTGAAAGGCCTTTCGGGACCTACGAGCAGTACTTC
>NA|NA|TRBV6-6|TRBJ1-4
CASSPRGLATNEKLFF
TGTGCCAGCAGTCCGAGGGGACTGGCGACTAATGAAAAACTGTTTTTT
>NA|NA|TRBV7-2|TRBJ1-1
CASSLVSGRGAFF
TGTGCCAGCAGCTTAGTTTCGGGGCGGGGAGCTTTCTTT
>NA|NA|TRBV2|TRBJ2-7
CASVEGVPLEQYF
TGTGCCAGCGTGGAAGGGGTTCCCCTCGAGCAGTACTTC
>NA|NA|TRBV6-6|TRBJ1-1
CASTHGEIAFF
TGTGCCAGCACCCATGGGGAGATAGCTTTCTTT
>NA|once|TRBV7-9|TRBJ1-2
CASSLAWGPVYGYTF
TGTGCCAGCAGCTTAGCGTGGGGCCCAGTCTATGGCTACACCTTC
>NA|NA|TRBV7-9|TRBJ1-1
CASSPHRDEAFF
TGTGCCAGCAGCCCTCACAGGGATGAAGCTTTCTTT
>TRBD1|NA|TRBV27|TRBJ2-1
CASSYSDRVNEQFF
TGTGCCAGCAGTTACTCTGACAGGGTCAATGAGCAGTTCTTC
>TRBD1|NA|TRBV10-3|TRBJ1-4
CAIRAGTGVLSDEKLFF
TGTGCCATCAGGGCCGGGACAGGGGTTCTTAGTGATGAAAAACTGTTTTTT
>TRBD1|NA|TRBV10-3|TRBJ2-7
CAISSTGTGFDEQYF
TGTGCCATCAGTTCGACCGGGACAGGGTTCGACGAGCAGTACTTC
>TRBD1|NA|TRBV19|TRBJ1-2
CASSIHRGGGYTF
TGTGCCAGTAGTATCCACAGGGGTGGCGGCTACACCTTC
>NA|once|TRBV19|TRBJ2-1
CASSTRHNSYNEQFF
TGTGCCAGTAGTACCAGGCATAACTCCTACAATGAGCAGTTCTTC
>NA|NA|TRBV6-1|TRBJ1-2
CASSYEGDYTF
TGTGCCAGCAGTTACGAGGGAGACTACACCTTC
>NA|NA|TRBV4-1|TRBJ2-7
CASSQEASLAHEQYF
TGCGCCAGCAGCCAAGAAGCGAGCCTAGCCCACGAGCAGTACTTC
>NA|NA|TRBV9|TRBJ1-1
CASSVEGLNTEAFF
TGTGCCAGCAGCGTAGAAGGACTAAACACTGAAGCTTTCTTT
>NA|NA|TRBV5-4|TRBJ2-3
CALGQTTDTQYF
TGTGCCCTCGGACAGACCACAGATACGCAGTATTTT
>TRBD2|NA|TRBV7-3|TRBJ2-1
CASGTGGYNEQFF
TGTGCCAGCGGAACGGGGGGTTACAATGAGCAGTTCTTC
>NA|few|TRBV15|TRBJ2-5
CATSPGRGGETQYF
TGTGCCACCAGCCCGGGACGGGGAGGTGAGACCCAGTACTTC
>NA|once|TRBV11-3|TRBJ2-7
CASSLVPLGAYEQYF
TGTGCCAGCAGCTTAGTCCCCCTCGGAGCCTACGAGCAGTACTTC
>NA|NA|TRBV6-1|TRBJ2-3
CASKKRLGTDTQYF
TGTGCCAGCAAGAAGCGGTTGGGCACAGATACGCAGTATTTT
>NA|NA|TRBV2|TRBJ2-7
CASSPGYEQYF
TGTGCCAGCAGTCCAGGCTACGAGCAGTACTTC
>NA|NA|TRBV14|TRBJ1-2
CASSQGGGDGYTF
TGTGCCAGCAGCCAAGGCGGGGGGGATGGCTACACCTTC
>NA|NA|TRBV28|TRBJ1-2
CASKPTGFWGYTF
TGTGCCAGCAAGCCAACAGGTTTTTGGGGCTACACCTTC
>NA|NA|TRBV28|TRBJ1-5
CASSFPGTLGNQPQHF
TGTGCCAGCAGTTTCCCAGGGACACTGGGCAATCAGCCCCAGCATTTT
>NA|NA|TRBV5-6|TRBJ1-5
CASSPSGSNQPQHF
TGTGCCAGCAGCCCCTCCGGGTCCAATCAGCCCCAGCATTTT
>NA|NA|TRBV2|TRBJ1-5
CASSEGQVYQPQHF
TGTGCCAGCAGTGAAGGACAGGTCTATCAGCCCCAGCATTTT
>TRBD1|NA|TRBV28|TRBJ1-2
CASSLWDRDDGYTF
TGTGCCAGCAGTTTATGGGACAGGGACGATGGCTACACCTTC
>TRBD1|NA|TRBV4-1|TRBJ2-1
CASSRGQGQDEQFF
TGCGCCAGCAGCCGCGGACAGGGGCAGGATGAGCAGTTCTTC
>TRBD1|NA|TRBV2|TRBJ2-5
CASKETTGYETQYF
TGTGCCAGCAAGGAGACGACAGGGTACGAGACCCAGTACTTC
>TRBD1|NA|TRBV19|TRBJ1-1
CASSTGTGGTEAFF
TGTGCCAGTAGTACAGGGACAGGGGGTACTGAAGCCTTCTTT
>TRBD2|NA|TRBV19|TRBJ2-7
CASSETSGINSYEQYF
TGTGCCAGTAGTGAGACTAGCGGGATTAACTCCTACGAGCAGTACTTC
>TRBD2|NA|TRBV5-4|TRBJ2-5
CASRAAGSETQYF
TGTGCCAGCAGGGCAGCGGGGTCAGAGACCCAGTACTTC
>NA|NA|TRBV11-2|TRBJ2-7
CASSLGSGAYEQYF
TGTGCCAGCAGCTTAGGGAGCGGAGCATACGAGCAGTACTTC
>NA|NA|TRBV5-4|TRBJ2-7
CASSPGDNYEQYF
TGTGCCAGCAGCCCCGGTGACAACTACGAGCAGTACTTC
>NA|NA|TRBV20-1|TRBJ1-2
CSAGGGYGYTF
TGCAGTGCAGGGGGTGGCTATGGCTACACCTTC
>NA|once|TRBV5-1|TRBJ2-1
CASSLARGRSSYNEQFF
TGCGCCAGCAGCTTGGCGAGAGGTAGGAGCTCCTACAATGAGCAGTTCTTC
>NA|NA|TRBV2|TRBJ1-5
CASKLAVDNQPQHF
TGTGCCAGCAAGCTGGCGGTTGACAATCAGCCCCAGCATTTT
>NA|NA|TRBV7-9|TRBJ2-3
CASSLASQGKDTDTQYF
TGTGCCAGCAGCTTAGCGTCCCAGGGAAAGGACACAGATACGCAGTATTTT
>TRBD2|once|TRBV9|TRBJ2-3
CASSVLPSGRVEDTQYF
TGTGCCAGCAGCGTCTTGCCTAGCGGGAGAGTTGAGGATACGCAGTATTTT
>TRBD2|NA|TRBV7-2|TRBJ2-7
CASSPLGGGAYEQYF
TGTGCCAGCAGCCCCCTCGGCGGGGGGGCCTACGAGCAGTACTTC
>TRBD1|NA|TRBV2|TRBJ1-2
CASRTSGQGGGYTF
TGTGCCAGCAGAACCTCGGGACAGGGAGGAGGCTACACCTTC
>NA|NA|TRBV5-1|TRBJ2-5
CASSLGEATQYF
TGCGCCAGCAGCTTGGGTGAAGCGACCCAGTACTTC
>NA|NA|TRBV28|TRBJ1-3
CASSFYGGGNTIYF
TGTGCCAGCAGTTTTTATGGAGGTGGAAACACCATATATTTT
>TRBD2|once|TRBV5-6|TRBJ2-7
CASSLSGSNYEQYF
TGTGCCAGCAGCCTTAGCGGGAGTAATTACGAGCAGTACTTC
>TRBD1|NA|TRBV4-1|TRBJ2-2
CASIGQANTGELFF
TGCGCCAGCATTGGACAGGCGAACACCGGGGAGCTGTTTTTT
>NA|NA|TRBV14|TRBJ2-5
CASSPQETQYF
TGTGCCAGCAGCCCACAAGAGACCCAGTACTTC
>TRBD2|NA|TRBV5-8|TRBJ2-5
CASSREGKTQYF
TGTGCCAGCAGCCGGGAGGGGAAGACCCAGTACTTC
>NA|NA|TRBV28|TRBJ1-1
CASSTTGGNTEAFF
TGTGCCAGCAGTACCACCGGGGGGAACACTGAAGCTTTCTTT